Sequencing of this TCR beta chain was carried out in a study of CD8 T cells in Susac syndrome. With random hexamers, reverse transcription was performed on about 0.5 to 1 ug of RNA. From the immunoSEQ multiplex PCR reads, TCRdb called clonotypes with MiXCR, one entry per CDR3 protein. The sample has around 300,000 distinct CDR3 sequences, about 91% seen once. Per germline, CDR1 LNHNV and CDR2 YYDKDF (reference sequence). CDR3 size: 16 residues. Trimming shortened V by 0 bases and J by 0 bases, and 9 bases separated the two germline ends. The TCR comes from a human donor with multiple sclerosis. The chain carries TRBV15 and TRBJ1-3; weak D call: TRBD1 (6 bases). The sample taken for sequencing was CD8+ T cells from PBMCs. The CDR3 DNA reads as TGTGCCACCAGCAGAGACCCGACAGGCTCTGGAAACACCATATATTTT. Protein sequence: CATSRDPTGSGNTIYF.